The rows below give T cell receptor beta chains drawn from one sample of a study of blood T cell repertoires in COVID-19. The assay was immunoSEQ multiplex PCR, and TCRdb's table has in-frame clones only and misses some. The data contain 210,000 or so clones, around nine tenths of them seen just once; the ten biggest clones take up around 12%. Material: peripheral blood. The receptor source for this set is a woman between 18 and 29 years old who had recovered from COVID-19. Each CDR3 is given with its conserved first and last residue. Fields, in order: D gene, J gene, clone size, V gene, CDR3 protein, CDR3 DNA. The D gene is left open where the match is weak. A row's size may be missing; if present it is once, few, many or a size class.

>TRBD1|TRBJ2-1|-|TRBV4-2
CASSQDPPGQGNEQFF
TGTGCCAGCAGCCAAGATCCCCCGGGACAGGGCAATGAGCAGTTCTTC
>-|TRBJ1-1|-|TRBV4-2
CASSQVEGSEAFF
TGTGCCAGCAGCCAAGTCGAGGGCAGTGAAGCTTTCTTT
>-|TRBJ1-1|-|TRBV19
CASGAALNTEAFF
TGTGCCAGTGGGGCGGCCCTGAACACTGAAGCTTTCTTT
>-|TRBJ2-3|-|TRBV5-4
CASSLPGYDTQYF
TGTGCCAGCAGCTTGCCCGGGTATGATACGCAGTATTTT
>-|TRBJ2-7|-|TRBV7-3
CASSSAGTQTYEQYF
TGTGCCAGCAGCTCCGCCGGGACTCAGACCTACGAGCAGTACTTC
>-|TRBJ2-3|-|TRBV7-2
CASSLAVVTDTQYF
TGTGCCAGCAGCTTAGCTGTAGTCACAGATACGCAGTATTTT
>-|TRBJ1-1|-|TRBV7-8
CASSPFRSGEAFF
TGTGCCAGCAGCCCTTTCCGGTCGGGGGAAGCTTTCTTT
>TRBD2|TRBJ2-7|-|TRBV7-2
CASSPLAALSSYEQYF
TGTGCCAGCAGCCCGCTAGCGGCCCTGAGCTCCTACGAGCAGTACTTC
>TRBD2|TRBJ2-3|-|TRBV27
CASSLFGGAGGRDTDTQYF
TGTGCCAGCAGTTTATTCGGGGGCGCTGGCGGGAGGGACACAGATACGCAGTATTTT
>-|TRBJ1-2|-|TRBV5-4
CASSLNQGDYGYTF
TGTGCCAGCAGCTTGAACCAGGGTGACTATGGCTACACCTTC
>-|TRBJ1-2|-|TRBV30
CAWVRQEIYGYTF
TGTGCCTGGGTCAGACAGGAGATCTATGGCTACACCTTC
>-|TRBJ1-5|-|TRBV27
CASSPPGRPQHF
TGTGCCAGCAGTCCGCCAGGTCGGCCCCAGCATTTT
>-|TRBJ2-2|once|TRBV20-1
CSASPGQNTGELFF
TGCAGTGCTAGTCCGGGACAGAACACCGGGGAGCTGTTTTTT
>-|TRBJ1-1|-|TRBV9
CASSVDTLNTEAFF
TGTGCCAGCAGCGTAGACACGTTGAACACTGAAGCTTTCTTT
>TRBD2|TRBJ2-2|few|TRBV7-3
CASSIGPSGTGELFF
TGTGCCAGCAGCATTGGGCCTAGCGGCACCGGGGAGCTGTTTTTT
>-|TRBJ1-2|-|TRBV4-2
CASSQEQGITMAGYTF
TGTGCCAGCAGCCAAGAGCAGGGTATAACTATGGCTGGCTACACCTTC
>TRBD1|TRBJ2-1|-|TRBV10-3
CAISESHRDRTINEQFF
TGTGCCATCAGTGAGTCCCACCGGGACAGGACGATCAATGAGCAGTTCTTC